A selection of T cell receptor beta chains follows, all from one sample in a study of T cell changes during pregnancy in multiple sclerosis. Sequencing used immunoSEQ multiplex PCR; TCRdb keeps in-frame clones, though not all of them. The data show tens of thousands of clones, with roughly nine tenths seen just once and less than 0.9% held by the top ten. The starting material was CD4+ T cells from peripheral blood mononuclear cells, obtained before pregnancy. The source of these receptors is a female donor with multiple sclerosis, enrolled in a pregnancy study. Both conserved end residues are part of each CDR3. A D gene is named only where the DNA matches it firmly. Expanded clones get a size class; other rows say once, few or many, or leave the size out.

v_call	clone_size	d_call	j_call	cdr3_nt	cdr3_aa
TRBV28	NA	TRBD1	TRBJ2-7	TGTGCCAGCACCCCGGGGGACAGGGTCTACGAGCAGTACTTC	CASTPGDRVYEQYF
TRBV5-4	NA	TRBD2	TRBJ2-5	TGTGCCAGCTCGCTGACTAGCGGGGGGGAGGAGACCCAGTACTTC	CASSLTSGGEETQYF
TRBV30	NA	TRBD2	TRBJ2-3	TGTGCCTGGAGTGGACTAGCGGGGGACACAGATACGCAGTATTTT	CAWSGLAGDTDTQYF
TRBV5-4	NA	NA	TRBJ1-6	TGTGCCAGCAGCTTAGGGGGTGGGGTGACCTATAATTCACCCCTCCACTTT	CASSLGGGVTYNSPLHF
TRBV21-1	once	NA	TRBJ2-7	TGTGCCAGTCCTACAGAGTACGAGCAGTACTTC	CASPTEYEQYF
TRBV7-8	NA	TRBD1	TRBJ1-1	TGTGCCAGCACCAAGGGGGCGGGTGAAGCTTTCTTT	CASTKGAGEAFF
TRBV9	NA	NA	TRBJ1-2	TGTGCCAGCAGTGTCCTGCGGGAGCCCCGCGGCTACACCTTC	CASSVLREPRGYTF
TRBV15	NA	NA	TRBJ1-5	TGTGCCACCAGCAGAGATCCGGGGGGCCAGCCCCAGCATTTT	CATSRDPGGQPQHF
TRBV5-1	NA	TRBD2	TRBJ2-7	TGCGCCAGCAGCTTGGTTATCTCTAGCGGGGCTATATACGAGCAGTACTTC	CASSLVISSGAIYEQYF
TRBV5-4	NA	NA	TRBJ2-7	TGTGCCAGCGCCGAGGGGGGGAGCTCCTACGAGCAGTACTTC	CASAEGGSSYEQYF
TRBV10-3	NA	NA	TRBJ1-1	TGTGCCATCACCCCCTCTCCGGCGGGGCGGACTGAAGCTTTCTTT	CAITPSPAGRTEAFF
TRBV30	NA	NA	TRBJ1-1	TGTGCCTGGAGTGTACGGGCTGGGAGCACTGAAGCTTTCTTT	CAWSVRAGSTEAFF
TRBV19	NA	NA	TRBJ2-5	TGTGCCAGTAGTAATACAGGGACAGAGACCCAGTACTTC	CASSNTGTETQYF
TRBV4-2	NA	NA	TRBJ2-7	TGTGCCAGCAGCCAAGCAACCAGCGTCTACGAGCAGTACTTC	CASSQATSVYEQYF
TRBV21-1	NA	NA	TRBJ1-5	TGTGCCAGCAGCTCGACAGGGGTAGATCAGCCCCAGCATTTT	CASSSTGVDQPQHF
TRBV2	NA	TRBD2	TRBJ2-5	TGTGCCAGCAGTCCAAGGCGGGGGGGGCGTAAGGGCCAAGAGACCCAGTACTTC	CASSPRRGGRKGQETQYF
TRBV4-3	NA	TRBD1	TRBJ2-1	TGCGCCAGCAGCCCCACCCACCGGACCGGGACAGGTTCCTACAATGAGCAGTTCTTC	CASSPTHRTGTGSYNEQFF
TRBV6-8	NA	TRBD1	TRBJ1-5	TGTGCCAGCAGTTACTCGTATCGGACAGGGCTCAATAAGGGCAATCAGCCCCAGCATTTT	CASSYSYRTGLNKGNQPQHF
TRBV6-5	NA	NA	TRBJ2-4	TGTGCCAGCACCCGAGAGGGAACAAACATTCAGTACTTC	CASTREGTNIQYF
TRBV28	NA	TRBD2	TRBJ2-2	TGTGCCAGCAGTTTATTCGGCGCGGGGGGAAGTCTCGGGGAGCTGTTTTTT	CASSLFGAGGSLGELFF
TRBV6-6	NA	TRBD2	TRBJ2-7	TGTGCCAGCAGATATACACGGGAGGGCTCCCAGCAGTACTTC	CASRYTREGSQQYF
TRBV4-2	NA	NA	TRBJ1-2	TGTGCCAGCAGCCCGCTGGAGGGGAACTATGGCTACACCTTC	CASSPLEGNYGYTF
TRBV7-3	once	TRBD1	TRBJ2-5	TGTGCCAGCAGCCAGCAGCCGACAGGGGGCAGGGAGACCCAGTACTTC	CASSQQPTGGRETQYF
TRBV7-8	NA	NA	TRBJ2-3	TGTGCCAGCAGCTTACTTCCGAAGAGCGATACGCAGTATTTT	CASSLLPKSDTQYF
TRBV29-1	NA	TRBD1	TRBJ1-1	TGCAGCGGCGGGACAGGGGTAAACACTGAAGCTTTCTTT	CSGGTGVNTEAFF
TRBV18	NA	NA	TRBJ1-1	TGTGCCAGCTCAGAGACAGGCTTTGAAGCTTTCTTT	CASSETGFEAFF
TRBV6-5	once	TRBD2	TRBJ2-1	TGTGCCAGCAGTTACGGGGGACTATTGAATGAGCAGTTCTTC	CASSYGGLLNEQFF
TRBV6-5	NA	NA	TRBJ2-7	TGTGCCAGCAGTTTTCAAAAGGGGGGGATCTACGAGCAGTACTTC	CASSFQKGGIYEQYF
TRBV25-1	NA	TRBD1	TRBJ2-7	TGTGCCAGCAGTGAATCAGGGGGCGAGAACGAGCAGTACTTC	CASSESGGENEQYF
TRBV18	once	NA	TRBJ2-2	TGTGCCAGCTCACGGTTGGCAGATAACACCGGGGAGCTGTTTTTT	CASSRLADNTGELFF
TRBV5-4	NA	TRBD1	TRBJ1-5	TGTGCCAGCAGCTTTTCCCTCGACAGGGGACCGAGCAATCAGCCCCAGCATTTT	CASSFSLDRGPSNQPQHF
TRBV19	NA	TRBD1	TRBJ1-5	TGTGCCAGTAGTATATGGACAGGAAATCAGCCCCAGCATTTT	CASSIWTGNQPQHF
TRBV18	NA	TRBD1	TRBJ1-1	TGTGCCAGCTCACCAGGAACAGGGGAGAGGACTGAAGCTTTCTTT	CASSPGTGERTEAFF
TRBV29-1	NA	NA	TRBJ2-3	TGCAGCGTTGCGCCCCGAGGAGATACGCAGTATTTT	CSVAPRGDTQYF
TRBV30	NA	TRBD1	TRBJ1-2	TGTGCCTGGAGCAGGGGGCTTAACTATGGCTACACCTTC	CAWSRGLNYGYTF
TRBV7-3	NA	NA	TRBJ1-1	TGTGCCAGCAGCTTAGTAGGGGAGGGCACTGAAGCTTTCTTT	CASSLVGEGTEAFF
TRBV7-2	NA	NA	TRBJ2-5	TGTGCCAGCAGCGCCCTCCGGGAGACCCAGTACTTC	CASSALRETQYF
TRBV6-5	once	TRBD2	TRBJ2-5	TGTGCCAGCAGTCCCGGACTAGCGGCACAGACCCAGTACTTC	CASSPGLAAQTQYF
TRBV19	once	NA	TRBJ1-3	TGTGCCAGTAGTCCGCCCGGGATGAATGGAAACACCATATATTTT	CASSPPGMNGNTIYF
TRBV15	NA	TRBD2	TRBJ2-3	TGTGCCACCAGCAGACGTCGGACTAGCGGGGGGGCAGATACGCAGTATTTT	CATSRRRTSGGADTQYF
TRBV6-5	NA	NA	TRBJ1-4	TGTGCCAGCAGTAACTGGGGGGGGAATGAAAAACTGTTTTTT	CASSNWGGNEKLFF
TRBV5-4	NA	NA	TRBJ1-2	TGTGCCAGCAGCTTGGAGGCAGGAAACTATGGCTACACCTTC	CASSLEAGNYGYTF
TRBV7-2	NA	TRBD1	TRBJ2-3	TGTGCCAGCAGTTACGGCAGGGGGCCCCGCACAGATACGCAGTATTTT	CASSYGRGPRTDTQYF
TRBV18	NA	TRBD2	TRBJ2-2	TGTGCCAGCTCACCCCGGGGAGCTAGCGGGGCCGCGAACACCGGGGAGCTGTTTTTT	CASSPRGASGAANTGELFF
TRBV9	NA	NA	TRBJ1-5	TGTGCCAGCAGCGCGACGACAGAATTCGGGCCCCAGCATTTT	CASSATTEFGPQHF
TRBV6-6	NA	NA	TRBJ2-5	TGTGCCAGCAGTTTCGGCGGAGAGCCCCAGTACTTC	CASSFGGEPQYF
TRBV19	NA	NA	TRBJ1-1	TGTGCCAGTAGTATCCAGGGGCTCGGGAACACTGAAGCTTTCTTT	CASSIQGLGNTEAFF
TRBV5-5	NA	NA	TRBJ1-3	TGTGCCAGCATCCCTAACCAGGGAGGAAACACCATATATTTT	CASIPNQGGNTIYF
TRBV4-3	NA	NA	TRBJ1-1	TGCGCCAGCAGCCAACAACTCTCGGTCCGCGCTGAAGCTTTCTTT	CASSQQLSVRAEAFF
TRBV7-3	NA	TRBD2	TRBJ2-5	TGTGCCAGCAGCCCTGGGGGTAGCGGGGGGGAGACCCAGTACTTC	CASSPGGSGGETQYF
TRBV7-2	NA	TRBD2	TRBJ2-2	TGTGCCAGCAGCTTGGGCGGGGGGGTCCTACGGCTGTTTTTT	CASSLGGGVLRLFF